The TCR beta chain described here comes from a study of siplizumab effects on memory and regulatory T cells (dated 2019 in TCRdb). For the wider study: The study looked at the effect of siplizumab, an anti-CD2 antibody, on alloreactive T-cell subsets in allogeneic mixed lymphocyte reactions made from human PBMCs. General findings and caveats noted by the study authors: Because sequences below about 10^-5 frequency were poorly captured, only a minor fraction of alloreactive clones could be mapped to unstimulated subsets. The cumulative frequency of alloreactive sequences traceable to unstimulated CD4+ memory T cells was significantly reduced by siplizumab. Unstimulated naive T cells appeared more diverse than memory T cells, and naive cells seemed to contribute substantially to the alloresponse. Whether proliferating Tregs from siplizumab cultures were suppressive was not functionally confirmed. For roughly 80-95% of proliferating CD4+ or CD8+ clones, no naive or memory phenotype could be assigned. Among mappable alloreactive CD4+ clones, the Treg-derived fraction averaged about 70% with siplizumab versus 25% to 30% in control reactions.

As for this clone: Its antigen specificity is not known. The sample holds no much larger clone one base away, and base qualities are not on file.

Receptor libraries were prepared by the immunoSEQ multiplex PCR assay. The deep sequencing platform assayed some 90,000 TCR templates per sample. Genomic DNA extracted from sorted T cells was used for TCRbeta CDR3 sequencing. The study's own analysis went as follows. Clonal analysis of TCRbeta CDR3 data was done in the R programming language. Alloreactive CD4+ and CD8+ clones were identified by comparing unstimulated samples to CFSE-low samples taken after the reaction. By matching sequences to the repertoires of sorted unstimulated Treg and non-Treg cells, each alloreactive CD4+ clone was assigned a regulatory or non-regulatory origin. What TCRdb holds here is the immuneACCESS table cut down to in-frame rearrangements. Part of the clones is not present; checked against another copy, under half of the missing clones reflect an unresolved V gene, and the others are unexplained. The DNA was the basis for D and trimming; V, J and clone size are from that table. Present in this sample are about 64,000 clones, roughly 96% of which were seen just once. 0.095% of the sample lies in the top ten.

V is cut by 0 bases and J by 5 bases, and the space between the germline ends is 12 bases. From cysteine to phenylalanine, the CDR3 is 15 amino acids long. Of all the DNA, just the CDR3 is kept, 45 bases in frame from base 1. CDR1 and CDR2 were assigned from the germline V gene as SGDLS and YYNGEE. Unstimulated CD4+ memory cells were also sequenced in three donor pairs, together with CD4+ naive, CD8+ TEMRA, CD8+ naive and CD8+ effector memory subsets. TCRbeta CDR3 sequencing was performed on sorted unstimulated T cells and on proliferating T cells recovered from mixed lymphocyte reactions. Fresh whole blood from around eleven HLA-typed healthy donors served as the source for isolating PBMCs.

The TCR was taken from a human donor in good health. This sequence uses TRBV9 and TRBJ2-1; the D gene cannot be resolved reliably. Sequencing used naive CD8+ T cells sorted from blood. The sample's cell subset or site label is to be understood as: unstimulated naive T cells. The DNA sequence follows: TGTGCCAGCAGCGTAGGACCTAGTACCGACAATGAGCAGTTCTTC. Its coded protein is CASSVGPSTDNEQFF.